This TCR beta chain was recovered during a study of T cell responses to AZD1222 COVID-19 vaccine (dated by TCRdb to about 2021). Regarding the research as a whole: AZD1222 recipients with second doses at about 4 weeks or about 12 weeks were pooled, because spike-specific TCR depth and breadth did not differ between schedules. A total of 230 to 250 trial participants underwent TCR sequencing, of whom some 210 received two doses of AZD1222 and some 25 received two doses of the MenACWY control vaccine. Trial participants were enrolled by age into subgroups of 18-55, 56-69 and 70-plus years, and around 140, 26 and 57 TCR-sequenced participants, respectively, were included in these subgroups.

There are 13 amino acids in the CDR3, from cysteine to phenylalanine inclusive. The entry retains the CDR3 DNA only, 39 bases that are in frame from base 1. The CDR1 and CDR2 encoded by the germline V gene (reference sequence) are GTSNPN and SVGIG. V and J lose 4 bases and 3 bases, and a span of 13 bases separates them. This clone appeared once. Its antigen specificity is not known. One base away there is no much larger clone; base qualities are not given. Broad study findings and their caveats: Spike-specific TCR breadth and depth rose significantly after two AZD1222 doses compared with day 0 and with MenACWY recipients. Because no day 14 peak-response samples were available, repertoires were characterized only after the peak T cell response. The vaccine-associated CD4 TCRs covered the entire spike protein, and the dominant responses fell in regions 160-218 and 743-854. In the small 56-69-year group, the increase in depth fell short of significance, most likely because of low power. Participants were mostly white British, with more females than males. The authors suggested clonal diversity may have been underestimated. Conclusions about previously exposed vaccinees were limited because only six AZD1222 recipients were SARS-CoV-2 seropositive at baseline. Epitopes outside the regions mutated in the B.1.351 and B.1.1.7 variants were reportedly recognized by nearly half of the unique spike-specific TCRs.

The CDR3 regions of human TCRbeta chains were analyzed by immunosequencing. The source study handled its data this way. TCRs in the repertoires were matched against a reference library of SARS-CoV-2-specific TCRs that had been generated with the MIRA antigen-specificity platform. Breadth meant the fraction of unique TCRs that were SARS-CoV-2-associated, whereas depth meant the fraction of total T cells that were SARS-CoV-2-associated. Using the MIRA data, each spike-specific TCR was assigned both to the spike region to which the TCR was reactive and to a CD4 or CD8 class. Log10-transformed breadth and depth values were compared by one-way ANOVA with Sidak's multiple comparisons tests. What TCRdb holds here is the immuneACCESS table cut down to in-frame rearrangements. Part of the clones is not present; checked against another copy, under half of the missing clones reflect an unresolved V gene, and the others are unexplained. The V and J calls and the clone size are those of that table, but D and trimming were determined from the DNA. This sample is represented by 150,000 or so clones; approximately 90% of them were singletons. In total, the top ten clones hold about 3.5% of the sample.

The time point tag for this specimen amounts to: baseline before first vaccination. Vaccinee samples came from UK trials COV001 and COV002, including a single-blind randomized controlled phase 2/3 trial of AZD1222 (ChAdOx1 nCoV-19) in healthy adults. For TCRbeta chain sequencing, PBMC samples from trial participants were taken at day 0 and at day 28 after the second dose. This TCR derives from an adult in good health. The input for sequencing was peripheral blood, taken on day 0 of AZD1222 vaccination. Rearrangement joined TRBV30 to TRBJ2-7; possibly the D gene is TRBD1, per 5 matching bases. The CDR3 has the sequence CAWNQGTGYEQYF. In nucleotide form, the sequence is TGTGCCTGGAATCAGGGTACTGGCTACGAGCAGTACTTC.